This record concerns one T cell receptor beta chain sequence. CDR1 ENHRY and CDR2 SYGVKD come from the germline V gene. CDR3 length: 15 residues. V was pared by 0 bases and J by 3 bases, with 3 bases of the junction left unmatched. Primary, local recurrence and metastasis osteosarcoma tumors were taken after treatment from poor-prognosis patients. The sample comes from a study of the immune and genomic landscape of osteosarcoma. TCRdb's copy holds only in-frame clones and misses some; the assay was immunoSEQ multiplex PCR. The table lists a few thousand clones, 75% to 85% of them singletons. This TCR came from a human donor with osteosarcoma. The sample consisted of osteosarcoma tumor tissue from the lung. The V call is TRBV10-3, the J call TRBJ2-7; 9 nucleotides align to TRBD1. The CDR3 coding sequence is TGTGCCATCAGTGAGTCTGGGGACAGGGTCTACGAGCAGTACTTC. It specifies CAISESGDRVYEQYF.